This T cell receptor beta chain was captured in a study of blood T cell repertoires in COVID-19. Study overall: Sites across the United States, Italy and Spain contributed samples from acute and convalescent COVID-19. Sources were T cells, B-cell-depleted T cells, or PBMCs; the material itself was cDNA or gDNA.

The authors' processing: The assay estimated nucleated cells by amplifying reference gene primers. The method was immunoSEQ multiplex PCR; TCRdb's version includes in-frame clones alone and lacks a portion of them. Clone size and the V and J calls come from that table; the DNA yielded D and trimming. This table holds under 95,000 clones, around 86% found once. CDR1 and CDR2 (germline): SGHDT, YYEEEE. This CDR3 contains 13 residues. V gave up 4 bases and J gave up 3 bases, with 10 bases separating them. This sequence joins TRBV5-6 and TRBJ1-2; D is perhaps TRBD1 (5 bases). The source is a man aged 40-50 years with acute or convalescent COVID-19. Sequencing was done on a sample of peripheral blood. CDR3 amino acids: CASSRQTHYGYTF. CDR3 sequence (DNA): TGTGCCAGCAGCCGACAGACTCACTATGGCTACACCTTC.